This entry features one T cell receptor (beta chain) sequence. Its antigen is unidentified. The ends were cut back, 2 bases at V and 5 bases at J, with 15 bases in the middle. CDR1 and CDR2 (germline): SQVTM, ANQGSEA. The length of the CDR3 is 14 residues. This entry comes from a study of T cell responses to AZD1222 COVID-19 vaccine. Study-wide findings and caveats: A reported finding is that nearly half of spike-specific TCRs target unmutated variant regions. Sampling that yielded the repertoires occurred only after the peak T cell response.

Profiled with immunoSEQ multiplex PCR; TCRdb holds only in-frame clones, not every one. There are tens of thousands of clones in the sample; 80% to 95% occur only once, and approximately 4.5% lies in the top ten. Sample: peripheral blood, taken 28 days after the second AZD1222 dose. This receptor was identified in an adult who received the AZD1222 COVID-19 vaccine. The chain uses TRBV29-1 and TRBJ1-2; the D is unclear. CDR3 amino acids: CSVESGQETYGYTF. CDR3 coding DNA: TGCAGCGTTGAATCGGGCCAGGAGACTTATGGCTACACCTTC.